This entry is about one T cell receptor beta chain. This CDR3 has 15 residues. After removal of 8 bases from V and 1 base from J, the junction contained 7 bases not matched to a gene. The germline CDR1 and CDR2 sequences are SGHTA and FQGTGA. While infection was still active, Seattle patients were enrolled and then followed longitudinally. This sample stems from a study of blood T cell repertoires in COVID-19. Overall study: COVID-19 samples from acute and convalescent phases originated in the United States, Italy and Spain.

Per the study methods: Amplified reference gene primers provided the basis for estimating nucleated cell counts. Produced via immunoSEQ multiplex PCR; TCRdb's table is partial and in-frame only. V, J and clone size are taken as reported in that table, and D and trimming were inferred from the DNA itself. Of around 400,000 clones in the sample, over 75% were seen once. The TCR originated in a woman aged 60 to 75 with COVID-19, enrolled during active disease. This chain joins TRBV7-3 and TRBJ2-3; TRBD2 agrees at 9 bases. The specimen was peripheral blood. DNA of the CDR3: TGTGCCAGCGCCTTAGCGGGGGTCCGCACAGATACGCAGTATTTT. The encoded protein is CASALAGVRTDTQYF. Together with reference TRBV7-3 and TRBJ2-3, the CDR3 gives the full variable domain: GAGVSQTPSNKVTEKGKYVELRCDPISGHTALYWYRQSLGQGPEFLIYFQGTGAADDSGLPNDRFFAVRPEGSVSTLKIQRTERGDSAVYLCASALAGVRTDTQYFGPGTRLTVL.